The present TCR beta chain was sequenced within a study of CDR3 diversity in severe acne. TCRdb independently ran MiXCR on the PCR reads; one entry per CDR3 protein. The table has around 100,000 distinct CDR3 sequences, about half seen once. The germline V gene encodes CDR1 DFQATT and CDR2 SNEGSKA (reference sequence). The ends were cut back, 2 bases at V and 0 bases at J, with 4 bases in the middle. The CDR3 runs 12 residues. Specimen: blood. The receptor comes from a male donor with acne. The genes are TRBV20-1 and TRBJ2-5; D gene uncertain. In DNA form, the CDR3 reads TGCAGTGCTAGACGGTACCAAGAGACCCAGTACTTC. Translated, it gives CSARRYQETQYF.